One sample yielded the 14 T cell receptor beta chains listed below, sequenced in a study of T cell repertoires in cytomegalovirus infection. TCRdb re-called the reads with MiXCR, one entry per CDR3 protein. Of roughly 150,000 distinct CDR3 sequences in the sample, less than 25% were seen once. Antigens for these TCRs are unknown. The sample here was CD8+ T cells from cultured PBMCs, taken from culture after CMV antigen stimulation. These receptors originate from a human donor in good health (CMV status not recorded). Some clones in this sample may be carry-over from other donors' samples.

This clonotype has more than one count but fewer than ten. V gene TRBV4-1 combines with J gene TRBJ1-1, with D maybe TRBD1 (5 bases). The CDR3 contains 13 residues. Deletions cut 0 bases from V and 7 bases from J, with 9 bases between. Germline V gene lookup returns CDR1 MGHRA and CDR2 YSYEKL. CDR3 protein: CASSQDLGGEAFF. For the CDR3, the DNA is TGCGCCAGCAGCCAAGATCTCGGGGGTGAAGCTTTCTTT.

The chain links TRBV6-5 to TRBJ2-2; D is unclear. Trimming pared 0 bases from V and 4 bases from J, leaving 12 bases between. This CDR3 region has 16 residues. The germline gives CDR1 MNHEY, CDR2 SVGAGI. The CDR3: CASSYSQQIPTGELFF. The CDR3 coding sequence is TGTGCCAGCAGTTACTCGCAACAAATCCCCACCGGGGAGCTGTTTTTT.

This clonotype was counted only a few times. The chain couples TRBV12-3 or TRBV12-4 to TRBJ2-2; D tentatively fits TRBD1 or TRBD2 (6 bases each). This CDR3 contains 15 residues. V gave up 7 bases and J gave up 3 bases, with 15 bases separating them. The CDR3 DNA sequence: TGTGCCAGCACCATAAGGGGGGCGGACACCGGGGAGCTGTTTTTT. Translated: CASTIRGADTGELFF.

This clonotype was observed a handful of times. The chain is built from TRBV6-5 and TRBJ1-6; no definite D call. Germline CDR1 reads MNHEY; CDR2 reads SVGAGI. The CDR3 has 15 residues. V shed 0 bases and J shed 7 bases, with 10 bases lying between them. The CDR3 nucleotides are TGTGCCAGCAGTTACTCAAGCAGCCGCAATTCACCCCTCCACTTT. Protein sequence: CASSYSSSRNSPLHF.

Here the CDR3 reads CSVGRAGNTEAFF. The CDR3 region has the DNA TGCAGCGTTGGCCGGGCAGGGAACACTGAAGCTTTCTTT. V is TRBV29-1 and J is TRBJ1-1, with no clear D. CDR1 SQVTM and CDR2 ANQGSEA come from the germline V gene. The CDR3 has 13 amino acids. Trimming cost V 4 bases and J 1 base, with 10 bases left between them. The whole variable domain, remainder taken from reference TRBV29-1 and TRBJ1-1, is SAVISQKPSRDICQRGTSLTIQCQVDSQVTMMFWYRQQPGQSLTLIATANQGSEATYESGFVIDKFPISRPNLTFSTLTVSNMSPEDSSIYLCSVGRAGNTEAFFGQGTRLTVV.

The V gene is TRBV7-2, the J gene TRBJ2-1; TRBD1 matches at 10 bases. J gave up 0 bases and V 1 base, and 0 bases lay outside the gene matches. Germline assignment: CDR1 SGHTA and CDR2 FQGNSA. CDR3 length: 16 amino acids. CDR3 bases: TGTGCCAGCAGCTTAGGACAGGGGGCCTCCTACAATGAGCAGTTCTTC. Translated: CASSLGQGASYNEQFF.

Ten or more counts support this clonotype. The chain couples TRBV7-8 to TRBJ1-1, with TRBD1 as a possible D gene (6 bases). CDR1 is SGHVS, CDR2 FQNEAQ, per germline. Between the trimmed V and J ends, which lost 4 bases and 4 bases, there was a span of 16 bases. The CDR3 sequence is 15 residues long. CDR3: CASSSLEEGGTEAFF. The CDR3 DNA is TGTGCCAGCAGCTCCCTGGAGGAGGGGGGCACTGAAGCTTTCTTT.

A few counts support this clonotype. V is TRBV12-3 or TRBV12-4 and J is TRBJ2-1; TRBD1 agrees at 7 bases. The CDR3 extends over 13 amino acids. V was pared by 3 bases and J by 7 bases, with 3 bases of the junction left unmatched. For the CDR3, the DNA is TGTGCCAGCAGTTTGGAGACAGGGAATGAGCAGTTCTTC. Its protein is CASSLETGNEQFF.

This clonotype was seen a handful of times. The V call is TRBV7-9, the J call TRBJ2-5; D remains unclear. The V gene lost 3 bases and the J gene lost 2 bases, with 10 bases spanning the gap. The germline CDR1 and CDR2 sequences are SEHNR and FQNEAQ (reference sequence). This CDR3 spans 14 amino acids. In DNA, the CDR3 is TGTGCCAGCAGCTTCGCTGGCAGTCAAGAGACCCAGTACTTC. Translated, it gives CASSFAGSQETQYF.

This chain links TRBV7-9 with TRBJ2-3; D ambiguous. CDR1 SEHNR and CDR2 FQNEAQ come from the germline V gene (reference sequence). The length of the CDR3 is 13 residues. V was trimmed by 0 bases and J by 8 bases, leaving 9 bases between them. For the CDR3, the DNA is TGTGCCAGCAGCTTAGCGTCGCAACCTACGCAGTATTTT. It is translated as CASSLASQPTQYF.

This chain connects TRBV12-3 or TRBV12-4 to TRBJ1-1; D may be TRBD1 (5 bases). The CDR3 has 14 residues. Trimming took 3 bases from V and 0 from J, leaving 8 bases between them. CDR3 residues: CASSFETVNTEAFF. The CDR3 DNA sequence: TGTGCCAGCAGTTTCGAGACAGTGAACACTGAAGCTTTCTTT.

This clonotype is labeled as medium-sized. The chain employs TRBV20-1 and TRBJ2-7; 9 bases are a match to TRBD1. Germline V gene sequence: CDR1 DFQATT, CDR2 SNEGSKA (reference sequence). V shed 4 bases, J shed 3 bases, and the junction held 7 bases outside the gene matches. The CDR3 consists of 14 residues. CDR3 bases: TGCAGTGCTACGGACAGGGGAAGTGGCTACGAGCAGTACTTC. Translating it yields CSATDRGSGYEQYF.

This clonotype was counted a few times. This chain links TRBV6-2 or TRBV6-3 with TRBJ2-2, with D tentatively TRBD1 (5 bases). Germline CDR1 and CDR2: MNHEY and SVGEGT. This CDR3 is built from 17 residues. V lost 4 bases and J 3 bases, leaving 18 bases between the germline ends. Here the CDR3 DNA reads TGTGCCAGCAGTTTTCCTCTACCAGGGCTTCACACCGGGGAGCTGTTTTTT. Protein sequence: CASSFPLPGLHTGELFF.

This clonotype was seen a few times. The chain carries TRBV11-2 and TRBJ2-7; 10 bases map to TRBD2. The CDR3 has 16 amino acids. V was clipped by 1 base and J by 4 bases; unmatched bases: 7. The germline CDR1 and CDR2 sequences are SGHAT and FQNNGV. The CDR3 is CASSLGGPSGGYEQYF. The CDR3 nucleotides read TGTGCCAGCAGCTTAGGGGGCCCTAGCGGGGGTTACGAGCAGTACTTC.